The 18 T cell receptor beta chains below come from one sample, sequenced in a study of T cells in Graves' hyperthyroidism and ophthalmopathy (dated by TCRdb to about 2019). Libraries were prepared through multiplex PCR. Sequencing was performed on an Illumina HiSeq 2000. TCR beta CDR3 regions were amplified from RNA transcripts. The TCR CDR3 was subjected to a first round of RT-PCR using the HTBI primer set and the Qiagen OneStep RT-PCR kit. Clones were called with MiXCR by TCRdb after fastp trimmed the public reads at Q25, and only in-frame beta chains were retained. Duplicate CDR3 protein sequences are folded into a single record with the most common DNA and genes. This sample is represented by 550,000 to 850,000 distinct CDR3 sequences; roughly a sixth of them were singletons. The ten largest make up about a sixth of the sample. Sequenced: blood. These TCRs come from a woman between 50 and 59 years old with Graves' hyperthyroidism that later progressed to Graves' ophthalmopathy.

This chain connects TRBV6-2 or TRBV6-3 to TRBJ2-1; a possible D gene is TRBD1 (6 bases). This CDR3 contains 19 residues. Germline CDR1 MNHEY, CDR2 SVGEGT. V shed 6 bases and J shed 4 bases, with 28 bases lying between them. CDR3 coding DNA: TGTGCCAGCAGCCCCCACAGGGCCGGTATGGGACGGGCTTACAATGAGCAGTTCTTC. Residues: CASSPHRAGMGRAYNEQFF.

This chain uses TRBV2 with TRBJ1-3; D might be TRBD1 (6 bases). The CDR3 is made up of 14 amino acids. Germline CDR1 and CDR2: SNHLY and FYNNEI. V shed 6 bases and J shed 8 bases, with 17 bases lying between them. DNA for the CDR3: TGTGCCAGCAGCGGTGGGGACACGGTCGACACCATATATTTT. Encoded protein: CASSGGDTVDTIYF.

In its sample, this clonotype was seen many times. The J gene is TRBJ1-2, the V gene TRBV18; D is ambiguous. The V gene lost 0 bases and the J gene lost 2 bases, with 4 bases spanning the gap. Per the germline V gene, CDR1 is KGHSH and CDR2 is LQKENI. CDR3 length: 13 amino acids. This CDR3 is CASSPPQNYGYTF. The CDR3 nucleotides are TGTGCCAGCTCACCACCGCAGAACTATGGCTACACCTTC.

There are many counts of this clonotype. CDR3 DNA sequence: TGTGCCAGCACAGAGTTGGTTTGGATGAACACTGAAGCTTTCTTT. Translating gives CASTELVWMNTEAFF. The chain is built from TRBV7-8 and TRBJ1-1; no firm D call. CDR3 length: 15 residues. V dropped 7 bases and J dropped 0 bases, with 15 bases sitting between them. The germline CDR1 and CDR2 sequences are SGHVS and FQNEAQ.

In its sample, this clonotype was seen a few times. The chain joins TRBV11-2 to TRBJ1-2, with 8 bases identical to TRBD1. V lost 5 bases and J lost 0; bases outside the gene matches: 5. Germline loops: CDR1 SGHAT, CDR2 FQNNGV. The CDR3 loop spans 15 amino acids. CDR3 DNA sequence: TGTGCCAGCAGCCGTACAGGGGGTTCTAACTATGGCTACACCTTC. As protein: CASSRTGGSNYGYTF.

This clonotype was counted at least ten times. This chain joins TRBV12-3 or TRBV12-4 and TRBJ1-5; 7 bases are shared with TRBD1. The CDR3 consists of 18 residues. Trimming cost V 0 bases and J 9 bases; bases outside gene matches: 17. CDR3 DNA: TGTGCCAGCAGTTTAGCGGAACCGAGGGGGCTAGGTTGGGGGCCCCAGCATTTT. It translates to CASSLAEPRGLGWGPQHF.

This chain links TRBV6-2 or TRBV6-3 with TRBJ2-7; 8 bases map to TRBD1. CDR3 length: 13 amino acids. J lost 4 bases, V lost 6 bases, and 5 bases had no gene match. Germline V gives CDR1 MNHEY, CDR2 SVGEGT. Here the CDR3 reads CASSKGQDYEQYF. CDR3 DNA: TGTGCCAGCAGCAAGGGACAGGATTACGAGCAGTACTTC.

The table lists this clonotype with many counts. This sequence joins TRBV20-1 and TRBJ1-5; possibly TRBD1 for D (6 bases). CDR3 length: 16 residues. The V and J ends lost 5 bases and 1 base respectively, with 18 bases between them. From germline, CDR1 is DFQATT and CDR2 SNEGSKA (reference sequence). CDR3: CSALGGIGLSNQPQHF. CDR3 coding DNA: TGCAGTGCTCTAGGGGGGATAGGGTTGAGCAATCAGCCCCAGCATTTT.

The CDR3 nucleotides read TGTGCCAGCAGGGGGGTACAGGGGGTAATGAACACTGAAGCTTTCTTT. It specifies CASRGVQGVMNTEAFF. The gene calls are TRBV27 and TRBJ1-1; 8 bases agree with TRBD1. The CDR3 runs to 16 residues. The V segment lost 6 bases and the J segment 0 bases; nucleotides outside the gene matches: 9. The germline V gene has CDR1 MNHEY and CDR2 SMNVEV (reference sequence).

This clonotype appeared many times. The V and J genes are TRBV3-1 and TRBJ2-3; 9 nucleotides agree with TRBD1. V trimming: 4 bases; J trimming: 0 bases; junction bases outside the gene matches: 2. Germline CDR1 reads LGHDT; CDR2 reads YNNKEL (reference sequence). The length of the CDR3 is 15 residues. The DNA for the CDR3 is TGTGCCAGCAGCCCGGGGACAGGGAGCACAGATACGCAGTATTTT. Protein sequence: CASSPGTGSTDTQYF.

The chain is built from TRBV18 and TRBJ1-1; D is unresolved. Trimming cost V 2 bases and J 3 bases, with 10 bases left between them. Looked up from germline, CDR1 is KGHSH and CDR2 is LQKENI. CDR3 length: 14 amino acids. CDR3 coding DNA: TGTGCCAGCTCACCAATCAACGGGTACACTGAAGCTTTCTTT. Translated, it gives CASSPINGYTEAFF.

There are a few counts of this clonotype. This chain connects TRBV6-2 or TRBV6-3 to TRBJ1-5, with 9 bases identical to TRBD1. Germline CDR1 reads MNHEY; CDR2 reads SVGEGT. V shed 6 bases and J 9 bases; nucleotides not matched to a gene: 9. The CDR3 runs to 14 residues. This CDR3 is CASSTGTGYTPQHF. CDR3 DNA sequence: TGTGCCAGCAGCACCGGGACAGGGTATACGCCCCAGCATTTT.

This clonotype appeared a few times. One end of the junction does not line up with germline, which may come from a read error. The chain couples TRBV7-9 to TRBJ2-7, with unresolved D. The CDR3 contains 12 residues. The germline CDR1 and CDR2 sequences are SEHNR and FQNEAQ (reference sequence). For the CDR3, the DNA is TGTGCCAGCAACTTACCGTCCTACGAGCAGTACTTC. As protein: CASNLPSYEQYF.

The chain combines TRBV27 with TRBJ1-5, with unresolved D. The V and J ends lost 6 bases and 0 bases respectively, with 18 bases between them. Germline V gene lookup returns CDR1 MNHEY and CDR2 SMNVEV (reference sequence). The CDR3 runs 17 residues. The CDR3 coding sequence is TGTGCCAGCAGGAATGCTGGGATGCAATATAGCAATCAGCCCCAGCATTTT. Its translation is CASRNAGMQYSNQPQHF.

This clonotype has only a few counts. The gene calls are TRBV10-3 and TRBJ1-1; no reliable D call. CDR1 is ENHRY and CDR2 is SYGVKD in the germline V gene. The CDR3 has 19 residues. V lost 3 bases to trimming and J lost 0 bases, with 23 bases between them. As DNA, the CDR3 is TGTGCCATCAGTGAAACGGGCGCCGCGGCTTTGGAGTTGAACACTGAAGCTTTCTTT. This gives the protein CAISETGAAALELNTEAFF.

This clonotype was seen many times. The chain uses TRBV7-6 and TRBJ2-7; 7 positions match TRBD1. Germline CDR1 reads SGHVS; CDR2 reads FNYEAQ. CDR3 length equals 16 residues. Trimming took 3 bases from V and 2 from J; bases not matched to a gene: 10. The CDR3 is CASSLDPRDSAYEQYF. The CDR3 DNA reads as TGTGCCAGCAGCTTGGACCCGAGGGACAGTGCCTACGAGCAGTACTTC.

The V gene is TRBV19, the J gene TRBJ2-7; D is possibly TRBD1 (5 bases). The CDR3 consists of 14 residues. Between the trimmed V and J ends, which lost 2 bases and 0 bases, there was a span of 8 bases. CDR1 is LNHDA and CDR2 is SQIVND in the germline V gene (reference sequence). The CDR3 spells CASSIPGLSYEQYF. As DNA, the CDR3 is TGTGCCAGTAGTATACCAGGGCTCTCCTACGAGCAGTACTTC.

At least ten counts were recorded for this clonotype. The rearrangement uses TRBV29-1 and TRBJ2-1; D possibly corresponds to TRBD2 (6 bases). The CDR3 sequence is 16 residues long. The V gene's germline CDR1 is SQVTM and CDR2 ANQGSEA. The V end was cut by 1 base, the J end by 3 bases, with 16 bases between. DNA for the CDR3: TGCAGCGTTGAAGGTCGGGTGGGGGAGGACTACAATGAGCAGTTCTTC. Translation gives CSVEGRVGEDYNEQFF.